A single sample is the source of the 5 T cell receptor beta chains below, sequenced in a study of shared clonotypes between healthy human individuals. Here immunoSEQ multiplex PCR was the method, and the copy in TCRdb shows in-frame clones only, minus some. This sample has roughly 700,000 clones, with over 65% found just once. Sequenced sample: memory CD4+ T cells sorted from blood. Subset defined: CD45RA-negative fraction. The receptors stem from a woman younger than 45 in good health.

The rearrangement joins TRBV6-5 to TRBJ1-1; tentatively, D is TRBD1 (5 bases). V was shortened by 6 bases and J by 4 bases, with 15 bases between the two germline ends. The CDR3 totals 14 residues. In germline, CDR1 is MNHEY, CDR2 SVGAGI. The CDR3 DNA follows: TGTGCCAGCAGGCGACTCCAGACAGTCACTGAAGCTTTCTTT. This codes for CASRRLQTVTEAFF.

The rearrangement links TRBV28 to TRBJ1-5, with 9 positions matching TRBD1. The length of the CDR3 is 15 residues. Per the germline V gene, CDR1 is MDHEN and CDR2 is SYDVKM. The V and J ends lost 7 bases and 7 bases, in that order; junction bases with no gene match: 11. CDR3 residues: CASNPGTGYSQPQHF. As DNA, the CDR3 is TGTGCCAGCAACCCCGGGACAGGGTATTCGCAGCCCCAGCATTTT.

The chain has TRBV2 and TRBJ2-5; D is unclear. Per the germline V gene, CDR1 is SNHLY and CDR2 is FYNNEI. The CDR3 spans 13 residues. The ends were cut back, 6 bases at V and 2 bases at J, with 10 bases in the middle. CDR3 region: CASRSGNQETQYF. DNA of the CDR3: TGTGCCAGCAGGAGTGGCAATCAAGAGACCCAGTACTTC.

The CDR3 region is CASRLAGLSYNEQFF. In DNA form, the CDR3 reads TGTGCCAGTCGTCTGGCGGGTCTCTCCTACAATGAGCAGTTCTTC. The chain employs TRBV19 and TRBJ2-1; possibly TRBD2 for D (5 bases). The CDR3 has 15 residues. Germline V gives CDR1 LNHDA, CDR2 SQIVND (reference sequence). V gave up 8 bases and J gave up 0 bases, with 14 bases separating them.

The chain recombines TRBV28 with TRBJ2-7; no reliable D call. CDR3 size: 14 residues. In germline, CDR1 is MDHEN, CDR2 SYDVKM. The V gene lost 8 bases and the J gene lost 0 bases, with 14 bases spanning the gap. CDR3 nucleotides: TGTGCCAGCTCAGTCACGGTTTTCTCCTACGAGCAGTACTTC. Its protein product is CASSVTVFSYEQYF.